The clone carrying this T cell receptor beta chain has only a few counts. Its specificity is unknown. These data are taken from a study of blood T cells in healthy people across ages. The study, taken as a whole, reports: Any conclusive comparison of naive versus antigen-experienced cells was prevented by using unsorted PBMCs.

Sample-barcoded 5' priming and a J-beta primer mix drove a second PCR of about 7 to 11 cycles. Each CDR3 protein gets one entry after TCRdb re-called the 5' RACE reads with MiXCR. The sample has roughly 1,500,000 distinct CDR3 sequences, roughly 32% seen once. Germline CDR1 SGHTA, CDR2 FQGTGA. Trimming took 5 bases from V and 0 from J, leaving 17 bases between them. The CDR3 is 16 residues long. Sequencing was done on a sample of blood. This TCR came from a woman between 25 and 40 years old in good health. The V call is TRBV7-3, the J call TRBJ2-7; D might be TRBD1 (5 bases). The CDR3 sequence: CASSPLGHPSSYEQYF. CDR3 DNA: TGTGCCAGCAGCCCCCTAGGACACCCGAGCTCCTACGAGCAGTACTTC.